This TCR beta chain was retrieved from a study of shared clonotypes between healthy human individuals. Sequencing was at deep level. Per the original data handling: Because ImmunoSEQ provided only junction sequences with no quality scores, the filtering differed. This table comes from immunoSEQ multiplex PCR, and its TCRdb copy is limited to in-frame clones, with some not included. That table furnishes V, J and clone size, whereas the DNA furnished D and trimming. This sample has some 2,500,000 clones, with around 92% found just once. A note on this clone: What it binds is not known. The same CDR3 arises from other DNA sequences in this sample as well.

Findings of the study overall: Even with large depth, rarefaction showed that sorted-subset sequencing was incomplete. Non-shared clonotypes displayed generation probabilities falling below those of clonotypes present in all four donors.

CDR1 SGHTA and CDR2 FQGNSA come from the germline V gene. Trimming stripped 0 bases from V and 1 base from J, with 9 bases between. There are 15 residues in the CDR3. Sequencing was done on a sample of naive CD4+ T cells from PBMCs. Subset given: CD45RA+ positively selected. The rearrangement uses TRBV7-2 and TRBJ2-5, with a possible D match to TRBD2 (5 bases). This TCR was sampled from a man between 18 and 29 years old in good health. Some clones in this sample may be carry-over from other donors' samples. DNA for the CDR3: TGTGCCAGCAGCTTAGCGCTAGCTGGCCAAGAGACCCAGTACTTC. It codes for CASSLALAGQETQYF.